This T cell receptor (beta chain) appears in the sequencing data of a study of blood T cell repertoires in COVID-19. Study at large: The origin of the acute and convalescent COVID-19 samples was the United States, Italy and Spain. PBMCs, B-cell-depleted T cells, or T cells provided the cDNA or gDNA that made up the material.

The trim removed 0 bases at V and 7 bases at J, leaving 12 bases unmatched. Germline CDR1 is GTSNPN and CDR2 is SVGIG (reference sequence). The CDR3 covers 15 residues. The method was immunoSEQ multiplex PCR; TCRdb's version includes in-frame clones alone and lacks a portion of them. The sample includes around 300,000 clones, around 89% of them seen just once. The receptor's source is a woman aged 55-70 years in a cohort exposed to, infected with or recovered from COVID-19 (not recorded which). The sample comprised PBMCs or T cells enriched from blood (not recorded which). The chain combines TRBV30 with TRBJ2-7; 7 bases line up with TRBD1. CDR3 coding DNA: TGTGCCTGGAGTGTAAGGGGACAGACTGGTGGGGAGCAGTACTTC. Translation: CAWSVRGQTGGEQYF. Together with reference TRBV30 and TRBJ2-7, the CDR3 gives the full variable domain: SQTIHQWPATLVQPVGSPLSLECTVEGTSNPNLYWYRQAAGRGLQLLFYSVGIGQISSEVPQNLSASRPQDRQFILSSKKLLLSDSGFYLCAWSVRGQTGGEQYFGPGTRLTVT.